The 24 T cell receptor beta chains given below trace back to one sample, sequenced in a study of blood T cell repertoires in COVID-19. Some clones are missing from TCRdb's copy, which holds only in-frame ones; the method was immunoSEQ multiplex PCR. The sample contains roughly 220,000 clones, less than 90% of which appear only once. The specimen was PBMCs or T cells enriched from blood (not recorded which). Every receptor here comes from a woman aged 25 to 39 who had recovered from COVID-19.

The V and J genes are TRBV7-2 and TRBJ2-1; maybe TRBD2 (7 bases). Germline V CDR1 and CDR2: SGHTA, FQGNSA. The CDR3 sequence is 17 residues long. V was shortened by 5 bases and J by 0 bases, with 17 bases between the two germline ends. CDR3 coding DNA: TGTGCCAGCAGCAAGGGGGGGGAGAGGAGCTCCTACAATGAGCAGTTCTTC. It specifies CASSKGGERSSYNEQFF. Filled out from reference TRBV7-2 and TRBJ2-1, the complete variable domain reads GAGVSQSPSNKVTEKGKDVELRCDPISGHTALYWYRQSLGQGLEFLIYFQGNSAPDKSGLPSDRFSAERTGGSVSTLTIQRTQQEDSAVYLCASSKGGERSSYNEQFFGPGTRLTVL.

The rearrangement uses TRBV7-6 and TRBJ2-5; tentative D call: TRBD2 (6 bases). Trimming took 0 bases from V and 4 from J, leaving 18 bases between them. This CDR3 comprises 17 residues. Germline V gene sequence: CDR1 SGHVS, CDR2 FNYEAQ. CDR3: CASSLAPGRLEGETQYF. CDR3 sequence (DNA): TGTGCCAGCAGCTTAGCTCCGGGACGTTTGGAGGGAGAGACCCAGTACTTC.

This clone has just one count. The chain recombines TRBV27 with TRBJ2-1; 13 positions match TRBD2. The CDR3 spans 17 residues. The junction had 5 bases not matched to a gene; V was cut back by 2 bases and J by 4 bases. From germline, CDR1 is MNHEY and CDR2 SMNVEV (reference sequence). The CDR3 loop reads CASSLVTSGGNYNEQFF. Here the CDR3 DNA reads TGTGCCAGCAGTTTAGTGACTAGCGGGGGGAATTACAATGAGCAGTTCTTC.

The CDR3 region is CASSRTLSYEQYF. Here the CDR3 DNA reads TGTGCCAGTAGTAGGACACTCTCCTACGAGCAGTACTTC. V gene TRBV19 combines with J gene TRBJ2-7; TRBD1 might be the D (5 bases). V dropped 4 bases and J dropped 0 bases, with 7 bases sitting between them. The germline V gene encodes CDR1 LNHDA and CDR2 SQIVND (reference sequence). There are 13 residues in the CDR3.

The chain joins TRBV6-4 to TRBJ1-6; TRBD1 matches 8 bases. The CDR3 loop spans 14 amino acids. After removal of 6 bases from V and 6 bases from J, the junction contained 4 bases not matched to a gene. CDR1 and CDR2 from the germline V gene are MRHNA and SNTAGT. The CDR3 DNA sequence: TGTGCCAGCAGGGAGACAGGGGCTAATTCACCCCTCCACTTT. Amino acid sequence: CASRETGANSPLHF.

The J gene is TRBJ1-4, the V gene TRBV5-1; 8 bases map to TRBD1. Trimming took 4 bases from V and 4 from J; bases not matched to a gene: 9. There are 16 residues in the CDR3. From germline, CDR1 is SGHRS and CDR2 YFSETQ. For the CDR3, the DNA is TGCGCCAGCAGCCTAATTCAGGGGGCTAATAATGAAAAACTGTTTTTT. Its protein is CASSLIQGANNEKLFF. Full variable domain (missing parts from reference TRBV5-1 and TRBJ1-4): KAGVTQTPRYLIKTRGQQVTLSCSPISGHRSVSWYQQTPGQGLQFLFEYFSETQRNKGNFPGRFSGRQFSNSRSEMNVSTLELGDSALYLCASSLIQGANNEKLFFGSGTQLSVL.

This clone was picked up one time. This chain uses TRBV18 with TRBJ1-6, with 7 bases that match TRBD1. V shed 3 bases, J shed 8 bases, and the junction held 1 base outside the gene matches. CDR1 KGHSH and CDR2 LQKENI come from the germline V gene. This CDR3 has 13 residues. CDR3 sequence reads: CASSPGTDSPLHF. The CDR3 bases are TGTGCCAGCTCACCTGGGACAGATTCACCCCTCCACTTT.

This chain uses TRBV9 with TRBJ2-1, with D tentatively TRBD1 (6 bases). CDR3 length: 15 amino acids. Germline V gene lookup returns CDR1 SGDLS and CDR2 YYNGEE. Between the trimmed V and J ends, which lost 6 bases and 5 bases, there was a span of 18 bases. The CDR3 nucleotides are TGTGCCAGCACTAATACAGGGTACCCAAACAATGAGCAGTTCTTC. The encoded protein is CASTNTGYPNNEQFF.

CDR3 amino acids: CASRPGQTYEQYF. The CDR3 DNA reads TGTGCCAGCAGACCTGGACAGACCTACGAGCAGTACTTC. This chain uses TRBV6-2 or TRBV6-3 with TRBJ2-7; tentatively, D is TRBD1 (6 bases). The CDR3 sequence is 13 residues long. Trimming took off 6 bases at V and 2 bases at J, with 11 bases between the two ends. CDR1 and CDR2 from the germline V gene are MNHEY and SVGEGT.

In this sample, this clone turned up a few times. The chain recombines TRBV19 with TRBJ1-3; TRBD1 matches at 8 bases. The ends lost 8 bases at V and 0 bases at J; junction bases unmatched: 3. Germline V gives CDR1 LNHDA, CDR2 SQIVND (reference sequence). The CDR3 loop spans 14 amino acids. CDR3 sequence reads: CASQQGVSGNTIYF. In DNA form, the CDR3 reads TGTGCCAGTCAACAGGGGGTCTCTGGAAACACCATATATTTT.

V and J are TRBV7-9 and TRBJ2-1; 16 nucleotides match TRBD2. The germline CDR1 and CDR2 sequences are SEHNR and FQNEAQ (reference sequence). The CDR3 runs 19 residues. The J segment lost 2 bases and the V segment lost 4 bases, leaving 8 bases of the junction unmatched. CDR3: CASSYSGLAGGPPYNEQFF. CDR3 nucleotide sequence: TGTGCCAGCAGCTACTCGGGACTAGCGGGGGGGCCGCCCTACAATGAGCAGTTCTTC.

The chain couples TRBV19 to TRBJ1-5; the D is unclear. Germline V gene data show CDR1 as LNHDA and CDR2 as SQIVND (reference sequence). Trimming left V 3 bases short and J 6 bases short, with 15 bases between. The CDR3 contains 15 residues. CDR3 bases: TGTGCCAGTAGTATGACCCTAGGACGGGGTCAGCCCCAGCATTTT. It translates to CASSMTLGRGQPQHF.

V usage is TRBV7-9 and J usage is TRBJ2-3, with TRBD2 identical over 12 bases. The CDR3 has 16 amino acids. V lost 1 base, J lost 8 bases, and 7 bases stayed unmatched. Germline V lookup: CDR1 SEHNR, CDR2 FQNEAQ (reference sequence). CDR3 in amino acids: CASSLVLAGGPSTQYF. DNA of the CDR3: TGTGCCAGCAGCTTAGTTCTAGCGGGGGGGCCCTCTACGCAGTATTTT.

The chain joins TRBV2 to TRBJ2-2; unclear D gene. With 6 bases removed from V and 4 bases from J, the gap between germline ends came to 9 bases. Germline loops: CDR1 SNHLY, CDR2 FYNNEI. The CDR3 runs 13 residues. The CDR3 is CASSQVRTGELFF. CDR3 DNA sequence: TGTGCCAGCAGCCAGGTCCGCACCGGGGAGCTGTTTTTT.

This clone was counted once. J is TRBJ2-2 and V is TRBV7-2; no reliable D call. The V and J ends lost 4 bases and 3 bases respectively, with 18 bases between them. The CDR3 extends over 17 amino acids. The germline gives CDR1 SGHTA, CDR2 FQGNSA. The CDR3 sequence is CASSSDRQAYDTGELFF. Here the CDR3 DNA reads TGTGCCAGCAGCTCAGACCGGCAGGCTTATGACACCGGGGAGCTGTTTTTT.

V and J are TRBV6-5 and TRBJ1-5, with TRBD1 identical over 10 bases. Germline lookup yields CDR1 MNHEY and CDR2 SVGAGI. This CDR3 is 15 amino acids long. Germline trimming cut 6 bases from V and 3 bases from J; bases unmatched to any gene: 5. CDR3 sequence: CASSRQGAPNQPQHF. CDR3 coding DNA: TGTGCCAGCAGCAGACAGGGGGCACCCAATCAGCCCCAGCATTTT.

The gene calls are TRBV9 and TRBJ2-3; D may be TRBD1 (6 bases). V was shortened by 7 bases and J by 0 bases, with 15 bases between the two germline ends. The germline gives CDR1 SGDLS, CDR2 YYNGEE. This CDR3 comprises 15 residues. CDR3 amino acids: CASCRGWGSTDTQYF. CDR3 DNA: TGTGCCAGCTGTAGGGGGTGGGGTAGCACAGATACGCAGTATTTT.

The J gene is TRBJ2-1, the V gene TRBV9; 10 bases map to TRBD2. Trimming removed 0 bases from V and 3 bases from J; junction bases left unmatched: 6. The CDR3 spans 17 residues. Germline-derived CDR1 and CDR2 are SGDLS and YYNGEE. This CDR3 reads CASSVGTSGVGYNEQFF. CDR3 nucleotide sequence: TGTGCCAGCAGCGTAGGTACTAGCGGGGTGGGCTACAATGAGCAGTTCTTC.

This chain connects TRBV11-1 to TRBJ2-2, with 7 bases fitting TRBD1. From germline, CDR1 is SGHAT and CDR2 FQDESV (reference sequence). The CDR3 totals 15 residues. Germline trimming cut 7 bases from V and 3 bases from J; bases unmatched to any gene: 8. This CDR3 is CASTLDRDDTGELFF. DNA of the CDR3: TGTGCCAGCACCCTTGACAGGGACGACACCGGGGAGCTGTTTTTT.

This chain connects TRBV13 to TRBJ1-5; D remains ambiguous. Between the trimmed V and J ends, which lost 3 bases and 4 bases, there was a span of 7 bases. Germline-derived CDR1 and CDR2 are PRHDT and FYEKMQ (reference sequence). The CDR3 is 13 residues long. Written as DNA, the CDR3 is TGTGCCAGCAGCTTTGCGGGGAATCAGCCCCAGCATTTT. It codes for CASSFAGNQPQHF.

This chain joins TRBV21-1 and TRBJ1-2; the table names TRBD1, a call not compared with the DNA. TRBV21-1 counts as a pseudogene. The CDR3 is made up of 16 amino acids. The CDR3 DNA reads TGTGCCAGCAGCAAAGTCCCAGGACAGGGAAACTATGGCTACACCTTC. Translated, it gives CASSKVPGQGNYGYTF.

This clone was counted once. This chain links TRBV11-2 with TRBJ2-5, with 10 positions matching TRBD1. CDR1 is SGHAT and CDR2 is FQNNGV in the germline V gene. V shed 8 bases, J shed 5 bases, and the junction held 14 bases outside the gene matches. There are 16 residues in the CDR3. DNA of the CDR3: TGTGCCAGCCTCAAAATTGGGACAGGGGCTAGGGAGACCCAGTACTTC. Protein: CASLKIGTGARETQYF.

The V gene is TRBV6-1, the J gene TRBJ2-3; possible D gene TRBD1, 5 bases. V lost 0 bases, J lost 4 bases, and 8 bases lay in between. CDR1 and CDR2 from the germline V gene are MNHNS and SASEGT. The CDR3 has 14 residues. DNA for the CDR3: TGTGCCAGCAGTGAAGCCCCAGGGCCAGATACGCAGTATTTT. It encodes CASSEAPGPDTQYF.

A note on this clone: At one end, the junction sequence differs from germline, possibly due to a read error. The chain has TRBV3-1 (or the pseudogene TRBV3-2) and TRBJ2-5, with 16 bases identical to TRBD2. Germline lookup yields CDR1 LGHDT and CDR2 YNNKEL (reference sequence). This CDR3 region has 18 residues. The CDR3 region has the DNA TGTGCCAGCAACCAAAGGGGACTAGCGGGAGGGGGTAGGGAGACCCAGTACTTC. Translated: CASNQRGLAGGGRETQYF.